The clone carrying this TCR beta chain showed up many times. What it binds is not known. The data are from a study of T cells in Graves' hyperthyroidism and ophthalmopathy. The study's findings and limits: Among clonotypes expanded in thyroid above 0.001, most were also found in blood. The model anticipated ophthalmopathy a median around six months pre-onset.

Amplification targeted TCR beta CDR3 regions from RNA transcripts. With the HTBI primer set, the TCR CDR3 went through a first round of RT-PCR. TCRdb reanalysed the multiplex PCR reads using MiXCR and keeps one entry per CDR3 protein. The data show under 400,000 distinct CDR3 sequences, about a sixth seen once. CDR1 is MDHEN and CDR2 is SYDVKM in the germline V gene. There are 16 residues in the CDR3. Trimming at V came to 6 bases and at J to 2 bases, leaving 12 bases not matched to a gene. The TCR sequence derives from a woman aged 18 to 35 with Graves' hyperthyroidism that later progressed to Graves' ophthalmopathy. Material for sequencing was blood. J is TRBJ2-5 and V is TRBV28; TRBD2 agrees at 7 bases. In DNA, the CDR3 is TGTGCCAGCAGCCGTCGGACTAGAGGGCGGCAAGAGACCCAGTACTTC. As protein: CASSRRTRGRQETQYF.